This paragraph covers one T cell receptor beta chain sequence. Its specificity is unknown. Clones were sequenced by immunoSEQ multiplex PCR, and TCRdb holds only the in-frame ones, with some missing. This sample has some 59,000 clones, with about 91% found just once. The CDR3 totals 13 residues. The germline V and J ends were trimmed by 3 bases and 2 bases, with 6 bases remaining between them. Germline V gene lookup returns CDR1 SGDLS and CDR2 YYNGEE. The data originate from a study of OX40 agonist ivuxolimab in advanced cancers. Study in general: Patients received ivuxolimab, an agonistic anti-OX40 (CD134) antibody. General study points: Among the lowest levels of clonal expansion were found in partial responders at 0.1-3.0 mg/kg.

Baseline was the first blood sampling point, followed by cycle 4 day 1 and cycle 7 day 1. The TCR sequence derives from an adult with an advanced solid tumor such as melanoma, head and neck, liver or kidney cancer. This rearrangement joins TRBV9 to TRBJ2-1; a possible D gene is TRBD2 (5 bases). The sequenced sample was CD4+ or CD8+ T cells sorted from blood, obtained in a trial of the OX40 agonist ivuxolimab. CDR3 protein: CASSDGTYNEQFF. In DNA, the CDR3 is TGTGCCAGCAGCGACGGGACCTACAATGAGCAGTTCTTC.